Below are 20 T cell receptor beta chains sequenced from a single sample in a study of blood T cell repertoires in COVID-19 (dated by TCRdb to 2020 to 2022). Libraries came from the immunoSEQ multiplex PCR assay. This immuneACCESS table, as held by TCRdb, lists in-frame sequences with V and J called but not all clones. Of the missing ones, under half trace to an unresolved V gene in checked studies; the others have no known cause. Within this sample are fewer than 110,000 clones, with 80% to 85% of them counted one time only. The top ten clones comprise 4% to 5.5% of the sample. Sequenced input: peripheral blood. All receptors come from a man between 65 and 79 years old with acute or convalescent COVID-19.

This chain joins TRBV5-1 and TRBJ2-7; no definite D call. Trimming removed 0 bases from V and 3 bases from J, with 10 bases in between. The CDR3 is made up of 14 amino acids. From germline, CDR1 is SGHRS and CDR2 YFSETQ. The CDR3 nucleotides read TGCGCCAGCAGCTTGGGAGTTCCGGGCTACGAGCAGTACTTC. Translated: CASSLGVPGYEQYF.

This chain joins TRBV15 and TRBJ2-3; D might be TRBD2 (5 bases). Trimming took 0 bases from V and 5 from J, leaving 18 bases between them. The CDR3 totals 17 residues. Germline lookup yields CDR1 LNHNV and CDR2 YYDKDF (reference sequence). CDR3 sequence (DNA): TGTGCCACCAGCAGAGATCGGAGGACTGGAGGTAAAGATACGCAGTATTTT. Translated, it gives CATSRDRRTGGKDTQYF.

This clone came up a few times. The V call is TRBV9, the J call TRBJ1-6, with 7 positions matching TRBD1. Per the germline V gene, CDR1 is SGDLS and CDR2 is YYNGEE. V lost 0 bases and J lost 7; bases outside the gene matches: 13. This CDR3 spans 18 amino acids. In DNA form, the CDR3 reads TGTGCCAGCAGCGTAGCTACTACAGCAGGGGGTTCCAATTCACCCCTCCACTTT. It encodes CASSVATTAGGSNSPLHF.

This chain connects TRBV6-5 to TRBJ1-2, with TRBD1 identical over 7 bases. Germline-derived CDR1 and CDR2 are MNHEY and SVGAGI. CDR3 size: 14 residues. The V and J ends lost 6 bases and 4 bases, in that order; junction bases with no gene match: 8. In nucleotides, the CDR3 is TGTGCCAGCAGCCCACCACAGGGGTTCTATGGCTACACCTTC. It yields the protein CASSPPQGFYGYTF.

Remarks on this clone: The same CDR3 arises from other DNA sequences in this sample as well. J is TRBJ1-2 and V is TRBV18, with D hard to call. Germline V gives CDR1 KGHSH, CDR2 LQKENI. The V end was cut by 3 bases, the J end by 3 bases, with 8 bases between. The CDR3 covers 13 residues. The CDR3 nucleotides are TGTGCCAGCTCACCGGGAGGAGACTATGGCTACACCTTC. Amino acids: CASSPGGDYGYTF. Full variable domain (remainder filled in from reference TRBV18 and TRBJ1-2): NAGVMQNPRHLVRRRGQEARLRCSPMKGHSHVYWYRQLPEEGLKFMVYLQKENIIDESGMPKERFSAEFPKEGPSILRIQQVVRGDSAAYFCASSPGGDYGYTFGSGTRLTVV.

The V gene is TRBV5-1, the J gene TRBJ2-1, with 7 bases identical to TRBD1. J gave up 4 bases and V 7 bases, and 8 bases lay outside the gene matches. Per the germline V gene, CDR1 is SGHRS and CDR2 is YFSETQ. The CDR3 runs to 14 residues. Here the CDR3 DNA reads TGCGCCAGCGGACGGGACAGATCATACAATGAGCAGTTCTTC. Translating gives CASGRDRSYNEQFF.

The genes are TRBV27 and TRBJ1-1; TRBD1 agrees at 7 bases. V lost 5 bases to trimming and J lost 2 bases; unmatched junction nucleotides: 11. Germline assignment: CDR1 MNHEY and CDR2 SMNVEV (reference sequence). CDR3 length equals 16 residues. The CDR3 sequence is CASSPSSAGGNTEAFF. CDR3 sequence (DNA): TGTGCCAGCAGTCCCTCATCTGCAGGGGGTAACACTGAAGCTTTCTTT.

Note on this clone: This specimen includes other DNA sequences encoding the same CDR3. J is TRBJ1-5 and V is TRBV19, with D perhaps TRBD1 (6 bases). This CDR3 is 14 amino acids long. Trimming took 4 bases from V and 3 from J, leaving 10 bases between them. Germline CDR1 LNHDA, CDR2 SQIVND (reference sequence). For the CDR3, the DNA is TGTGCCAGTAGTAGGGGGCGGAACAATCAGCCCCAGCATTTT. Residues: CASSRGRNNQPQHF. The whole variable domain, filled in from reference TRBV19 and TRBJ1-5, reads DGGITQSPKYLFRKEGQNVTLSCEQNLNHDAMYWYRQDPGQGLRLIYYSQIVNDFQKGDIAEGYSVSREKKESFPLTVTSAQKNPTAFYLCASSRGRNNQPQHFGDGTRLSIL.

Of note for this clone: A junction end diverges from the germline sequence, so it may reflect a read error. The chain recombines TRBV7-7 with TRBJ2-3; no reliable D call. Germline CDR1 and CDR2: SSHAT and FNYEAQ (reference sequence). There are 15 residues in the CDR3. The CDR3 region is CASSLGSSSTDTQYF. CDR3 DNA sequence: TGTGCTAGCAGCTTAGGCTCCAGTAGCACAGATACGCAGTATTTT.

Here the CDR3 reads CASSKKGRITGELFF. The CDR3 bases are TGTGCCAGCAGCAAAAAGGGGCGAATCACCGGGGAGCTGTTTTTT. The chain joins TRBV21-1 to TRBJ2-2; the table gives TRBD1 as D, unverified against the DNA. TRBV21-1 is deemed a pseudogene. The CDR3 is made up of 15 amino acids.

This CDR3 reads CASSRMQGGNTEAFF. The CDR3 DNA reads TGTGCCAGCAGCCGAATGCAGGGGGGGAACACTGAAGCTTTCTTT. V usage is TRBV14 and J usage is TRBJ1-1; 7 bases are a match to TRBD1. The CDR3 length is 15 residues. The V segment lost 4 bases and the J segment 1 base; nucleotides outside the gene matches: 6. Germline CDR1 reads SGHDN; CDR2 reads FVKESK.

V is TRBV7-8 and J is TRBJ2-7; D is ambiguous. Germline V gene sequence: CDR1 SGHVS, CDR2 FQNEAQ. Trimming stripped 3 bases from V and 6 bases from J, with 6 bases between. CDR3 length: 11 residues. CDR3 DNA sequence: TGTGCCAGCAGCTTCCAGGCCGAGCAGTACTTC. Translated: CASSFQAEQYF.

The chain joins TRBV13 to TRBJ2-5, with 8 nucleotides matching TRBD2. CDR3 length: 16 amino acids. The V gene end was trimmed by 6 bases and the J gene end by 1 base; junction bases not matched to a gene: 10. The germline CDR1 and CDR2 sequences are PRHDT and FYEKMQ (reference sequence). CDR3 protein: CASSPGTSPFQETQYF. Written as DNA, the CDR3 is TGTGCCAGCAGTCCCGGGACTAGTCCATTCCAAGAGACCCAGTACTTC.

The chain links TRBV9 to TRBJ2-5, with 7 nucleotides matching TRBD1. The CDR3 totals 16 residues. Looked up from germline, CDR1 is SGDLS and CDR2 is YYNGEE. After removal of 0 bases from V and 3 bases from J, the junction contained 8 bases not matched to a gene. The CDR3 sequence: CASSVDHRGGEETQYF. Written as DNA, the CDR3 is TGTGCCAGCAGCGTAGACCACAGGGGCGGTGAAGAGACCCAGTACTTC. Looking up the rest from reference TRBV9 and TRBJ2-5 gives the full variable domain: DSGVTQTPKHLITATGQRVTLRCSPRSGDLSVYWYQQSLDQGLQFLIQYYNGEERAKGNILERFSAQQFPDLHSELNLSSLELGDSALYFCASSVDHRGGEETQYFGPGTRLLVL.

This clone was counted between two and nine times. Compared with germline, one end of the junction differs, possibly owing to a read error. The rearrangement links TRBV7-7 to TRBJ2-7; 9 bases are a match to TRBD2. CDR1 and CDR2 (germline): SSHAT, FNYEAQ (reference sequence). The CDR3 is 14 residues long. CDR3 in amino acids: CASSSGAGGGEQYF. The CDR3 nucleotides read TGTGCTAGCAGCTCAGGAGCGGGGGGCGGTGAGCAGTACTTC.

This chain connects TRBV5-6 to TRBJ1-1; 10 positions match TRBD1. The length of the CDR3 is 15 residues. Germline CDR1 reads SGHDT; CDR2 reads YYEEEE. Trimming removed 4 bases from V and 6 bases from J; junction bases left unmatched: 9. CDR3 nucleotides: TGTGCCAGCAGCCAGTGGGACAGGGGCGGAGCTGAAGCTTTCTTT. Its protein product is CASSQWDRGGAEAFF.

This rearrangement joins TRBV5-1 to TRBJ2-7; perhaps TRBD1 as D (5 bases). Germline V gene lookup returns CDR1 SGHRS and CDR2 YFSETQ. The CDR3 totals 14 residues. V dropped 3 bases and J dropped 7 bases, with 17 bases sitting between them. CDR3 coding DNA: TGCGCCAGCAGCTCTGTCCCGGCCCCAGGGGAGCAGTACTTC. Translated: CASSSVPAPGEQYF.

The V gene is TRBV10-2, the J gene TRBJ1-1; TRBD1 might be the D (6 bases). This CDR3 region has 12 residues. Trimming cost V 6 bases and J 1 base, with 6 bases left between them. CDR1 WSHSY and CDR2 SAAADI come from the germline V gene. CDR3 protein: CASRGANTEAFF. Here the CDR3 DNA reads TGCGCCAGCAGGGGGGCGAACACTGAAGCTTTCTTT.

The gene calls are TRBV18 and TRBJ2-3, with 14 nucleotides matching TRBD2. Trimming took 3 bases from V and 7 from J; bases not matched to a gene: 12. Germline assignment: CDR1 KGHSH and CDR2 LQKENI. The CDR3 is 18 amino acids. CDR3 loop: CASSPPSTSGGAINTQYF. Written as DNA, the CDR3 is TGTGCCAGCTCACCTCCCTCGACTAGCGGGGGGGCGATAAATACGCAGTATTTT.

V usage is TRBV10-3 and J usage is TRBJ2-5; D remains ambiguous. CDR1 is ENHRY and CDR2 is SYGVKD in the germline V gene. This CDR3 has 13 amino acids. The V end lost 4 bases, the J end lost 4 bases, and 10 bases lay between the germline ends. CDR3 coding DNA: TGTGCCATCAGTGTGGAGAATCCAGAGACCCAGTACTTC. Translating it yields CAISVENPETQYF.